A single sample is the source of the 18 T cell receptor beta chains below, sequenced in a study of shared clonotypes between healthy human individuals. Here immunoSEQ multiplex PCR was the method, and the copy in TCRdb shows in-frame clones only, minus some. The table has 300,000 to 400,000 clones, less than 85% seen once. The sample taken for sequencing was memory CD4+ T cells sorted from blood. Regarding subset: CD45RA-negative fraction. The receptor set was obtained from a man aged 25-45 years in good health.

The rearrangement joins TRBV15 to TRBJ2-7; D gene ambiguous. The V end was cut by 1 base, the J end by 2 bases, with 9 bases between. In germline, CDR1 is LNHNV, CDR2 YYDKDF (reference sequence). The CDR3 length is 14 residues. CDR3 bases: TGTGCCACCAGCAGAGTCCAGACAACCTACGAGCAGTACTTC. Its translation: CATSRVQTTYEQYF.

V is TRBV5-4 and J is TRBJ1-1; unclear D gene. Per the germline V gene, CDR1 is SGHNT and CDR2 is YYREEE (reference sequence). The CDR3 has 13 amino acids. V was clipped by 4 bases and J by 1 base, with 8 bases between them. The CDR3 DNA is TGTGCCAGCAGCCGGACCCAGAACACTGAAGCTTTCTTT. This gives the protein CASSRTQNTEAFF.

This chain connects TRBV6-6 to TRBJ2-1, with 7 bases identical to TRBD1. With 6 bases clipped from V and 9 bases from J, the junction kept 8 bases outside the gene matches. Germline CDR1 MNHNY, CDR2 SVGAGI (reference sequence). The CDR3 loop spans 13 amino acids. CDR3 residues: CASRLTGVSEQFF. The CDR3 bases are TGTGCCAGCAGACTAACAGGGGTCAGTGAGCAGTTCTTC.

The V gene is TRBV29-1, the J gene TRBJ2-3, with D possibly being TRBD1 (6 bases). CDR1 and CDR2 from the germline V gene are SQVTM and ANQGSEA. V was shortened by 5 bases and J by 1 base, with 7 bases between the two germline ends. This CDR3 is 12 amino acids long. CDR3 in amino acids: CSVRQGTDTQYF. The DNA for the CDR3 is TGCAGCGTTAGACAGGGCACAGATACGCAGTATTTT.

This clone has only one observation. A much larger clone sits a single nucleotide away, making a read error possible. The chain couples TRBV19 to TRBJ2-7; tentative D call: TRBD1 (6 bases). Trimming cost V 4 bases and J 3 bases, with 7 bases left between them. Germline loops: CDR1 LNHDA, CDR2 SQIVND (reference sequence). This CDR3 contains 12 residues. The DNA for the CDR3 is TGTGCCAGTAGTAAGGACAGCTACGAGCAGTACTTC. Its protein product is CASSKDSYEQYF.

The table lists this clone with a count of one. This rearrangement joins TRBV7-9 to TRBJ1-1; D unresolved. The germline gives CDR1 SEHNR, CDR2 FQNEAQ (reference sequence). V dropped 5 bases and J dropped 6 bases, with 16 bases sitting between them. The CDR3 loop spans 14 amino acids. The CDR3 reads CASSVPQGFAEAFF. The CDR3 coding sequence is TGTGCCAGCAGCGTACCTCAAGGCTTCGCTGAAGCTTTCTTT.

The gene calls are TRBV5-1 and TRBJ2-7; 7 bases agree with TRBD1. The CDR3 runs to 14 residues. Germline CDR1 SGHRS, CDR2 YFSETQ. V shed 4 bases and J 3 bases; nucleotides not matched to a gene: 7. The CDR3: CASSMGDSYYEQYF. The CDR3, as DNA: TGCGCCAGCAGCATGGGGGACAGCTACTACGAGCAGTACTTC.

The table lists this clone with a few counts. The rearrangement links TRBV7-9 to TRBJ2-1; D gene unclear. Trimming took off 1 base at V and 7 bases at J, with 8 bases between the two ends. This CDR3 region has 13 residues. CDR1 SEHNR and CDR2 FQNEAQ come from the germline V gene (reference sequence). The CDR3 nucleotides read TGTGCCAGCAGCTTAGAAGGATGGAATGAGCAGTTCTTC. This encodes CASSLEGWNEQFF.

The chain links TRBV7-2 to TRBJ2-5; D unclear. The CDR3 contains 15 residues. Germline V gene lookup returns CDR1 SGHTA and CDR2 FQGNSA. V was pared by 1 base and J by 4 bases, with 13 bases between. CDR3 region: CASSLDISTSETQYF. The CDR3 DNA follows: TGTGCCAGCAGCTTAGACATCAGCACGTCAGAGACCCAGTACTTC.

The rearrangement links TRBV19 to TRBJ1-2; TRBD1 matches 9 bases. The J segment lost 3 bases and the V segment lost 6 bases, leaving 8 bases of the junction unmatched. The CDR3 has 15 amino acids. Per germline, CDR1 LNHDA and CDR2 SQIVND (reference sequence). CDR3 loop: CASSRTGVWDYGYTF. The CDR3 nucleotides read TGTGCCAGTAGCCGGACAGGGGTTTGGGACTATGGCTACACCTTC.

This clone occurred a few times. V is TRBV7-3 and J is TRBJ2-1; 14 nucleotides match TRBD2. Germline assignment: CDR1 SGHTA and CDR2 FQGTGA. The CDR3 has 15 amino acids. With 5 bases clipped from V and 6 bases from J, the junction kept 3 bases outside the gene matches. The CDR3, as DNA: TGTGCCAGCAGCCAGGGACTAGCGGGAGTCAATGAGCAGTTCTTC. Protein product: CASSQGLAGVNEQFF. The full variable domain, its missing parts supplied by reference TRBV7-3 and TRBJ2-1, is GAGVSQTPSNKVTEKGKYVELRCDPISGHTALYWYRQSLGQGPEFLIYFQGTGAADDSGLPNDRFFAVRPEGSVSTLKIQRTERGDSAVYLCASSQGLAGVNEQFFGPGTRLTVL.

The rearrangement links TRBV21-1 to TRBJ1-1. TRBV21-1 is listed as a pseudogene. The CDR3 contains 16 residues. Here the CDR3 reads CASRFYVATIRTEAFF. In DNA form, the CDR3 reads TGTGCCAGCAGATTTTATGTAGCTACAATTCGCACTGAAGCTTTCTTT.

CDR3: CASSVGGGRSTYNEQFF. The DNA for the CDR3 is TGTGCCAGCAGCGTAGGGGGCGGGAGGTCGACCTACAATGAGCAGTTCTTC. The chain uses TRBV9 and TRBJ2-1, with 8 bases that match TRBD2. Trimming removed 0 bases from V and 2 bases from J; junction bases left unmatched: 7. From germline, CDR1 is SGDLS and CDR2 YYNGEE. This CDR3 contains 17 residues.

This clone was seen just once. This chain links TRBV10-3 with TRBJ2-1; 11 bases agree with TRBD1. The CDR3 consists of 16 residues. The V segment lost 4 bases and the J segment 6 bases; nucleotides outside the gene matches: 8. CDR1 and CDR2 (germline): ENHRY, SYGVKD. The DNA of the CDR3 is TGTGCCATCAGTGTTTTATCCGGGACAGGGGGCAATGAGCAGTTCTTC. Translated: CAISVLSGTGGNEQFF.

The chain carries TRBV18 and TRBJ2-4; no reliable D call. Germline V gene sequence: CDR1 KGHSH, CDR2 LQKENI. Between the trimmed V and J ends, which lost 2 bases and 0 bases, there was a span of 14 bases. This CDR3 has 17 amino acids. Written as DNA, the CDR3 is TGTGCCAGCTCACCAACAGCAGTATTACTAGCCAAAAACATTCAGTACTTC. Its translation is CASSPTAVLLAKNIQYF.

The genes are TRBV19 and TRBJ2-7; D not certain. Germline loops: CDR1 LNHDA, CDR2 SQIVND (reference sequence). The CDR3 is 14 amino acids. The V end lost 3 bases, the J end lost 0 bases, and 9 bases lay between the germline ends. The CDR3 coding sequence is TGTGCCAGTAGTATTCAGCGCTCCTCCTACGAGCAGTACTTC. Translating it yields CASSIQRSSYEQYF.

This clone has a handful of counts. J is TRBJ2-5 and V is TRBV28, with D perhaps assigned TRBD1 or TRBD2 (6 bases each). V dropped 5 bases and J dropped 2 bases, with 15 bases sitting between them. This CDR3 is 15 amino acids long. CDR1 and CDR2 from the germline V gene are MDHEN and SYDVKM. CDR3 DNA: TGTGCCAGCAGTCCCCAGGGGCGGGGTCAAGAGACCCAGTACTTC. The encoded protein is CASSPQGRGQETQYF.

This clone showed up just a few times. Other DNA sequences in the same sample also yield this CDR3. The genes are TRBV5-4 and TRBJ1-2; D gene unclear. Germline values: CDR1 SGHNT, CDR2 YYREEE (reference sequence). CDR3 length equals 12 residues. Trimming stripped 0 bases from V and 4 bases from J, with 4 bases between. The CDR3 here is CASSLEGYGYTF. CDR3 nucleotides: TGTGCCAGCAGCTTGGAAGGCTATGGCTACACCTTC. Based on the CDR3 plus reference TRBV5-4 and TRBJ1-2, the full variable domain is ETGVTQSPTHLIKTRGQQVTLRCSSQSGHNTVSWYQQALGQGPQFIFQYYREEENGRGNFPPRFSGLQFPNYSSELNVNALELDDSALYLCASSLEGYGYTFGSGTRLTVV.